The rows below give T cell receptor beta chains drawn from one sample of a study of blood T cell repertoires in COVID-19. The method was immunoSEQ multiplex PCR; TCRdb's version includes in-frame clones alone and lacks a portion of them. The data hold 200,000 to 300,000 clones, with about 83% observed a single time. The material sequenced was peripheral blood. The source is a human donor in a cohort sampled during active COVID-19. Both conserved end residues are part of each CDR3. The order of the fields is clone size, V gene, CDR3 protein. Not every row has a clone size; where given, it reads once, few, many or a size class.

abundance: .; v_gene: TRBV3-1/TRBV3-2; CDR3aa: CASSQGQGGFNSPLHF
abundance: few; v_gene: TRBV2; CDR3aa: CASSGITGRQPQHF
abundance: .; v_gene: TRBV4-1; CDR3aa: CASSQRTASRSSGANVLTF
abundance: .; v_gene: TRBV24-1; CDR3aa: CATGGGAANNEQFF
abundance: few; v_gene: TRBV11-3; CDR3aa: CASSLEPATDRFFNTEAFF
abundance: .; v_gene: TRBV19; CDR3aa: CATSGRGQTDTQYF
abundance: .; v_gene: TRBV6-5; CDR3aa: CASSLSGSFQYF
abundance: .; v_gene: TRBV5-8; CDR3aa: CASSPGGISNQETQYF
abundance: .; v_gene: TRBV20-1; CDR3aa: CSASKGGRGGEQFF
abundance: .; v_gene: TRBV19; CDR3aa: CASSQGATEAFF
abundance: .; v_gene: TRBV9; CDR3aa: CASSVVVGTQYF
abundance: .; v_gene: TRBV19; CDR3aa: CASSIDTSGRGEQYF
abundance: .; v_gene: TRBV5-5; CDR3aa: CASSWARGEEQYF
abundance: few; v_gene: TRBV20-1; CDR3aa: CSASPKETQYF
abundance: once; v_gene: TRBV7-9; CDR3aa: CASSLTGTGTEKLFF
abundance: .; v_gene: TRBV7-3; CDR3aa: CASSLRVTPNTGELFF
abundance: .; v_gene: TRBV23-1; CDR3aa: CASSQRSGTPTNYGYTF
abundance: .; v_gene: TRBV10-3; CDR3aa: CAISGGQGEGEQYF
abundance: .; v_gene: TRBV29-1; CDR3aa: CSPDPGQKYEQYF
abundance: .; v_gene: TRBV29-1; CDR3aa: CSVGRDRTTDTQYF
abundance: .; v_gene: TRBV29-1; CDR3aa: CSTRQGAYGELFF
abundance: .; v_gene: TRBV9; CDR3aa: CASSLLAGVYNEQFF
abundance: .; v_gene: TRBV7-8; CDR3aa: CASSLATLYNEQFF
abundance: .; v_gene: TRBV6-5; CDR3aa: CASNPGQGAYEQYF
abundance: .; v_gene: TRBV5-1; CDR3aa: CASSSAGYYGYTF
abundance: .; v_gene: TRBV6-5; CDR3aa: CASSYEDSYSGYTF
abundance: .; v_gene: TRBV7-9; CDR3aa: CASSETDRAGELFF
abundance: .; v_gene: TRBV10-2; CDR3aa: CASWGLSGDNEQFF
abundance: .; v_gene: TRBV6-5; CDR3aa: CASSPAMAYEQYF
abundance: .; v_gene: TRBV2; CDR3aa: CASSDTTGARDTQYF
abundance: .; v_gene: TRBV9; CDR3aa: CASSVETGGWGTDTQYF
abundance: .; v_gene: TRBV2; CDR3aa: CASSPKNYGYTF
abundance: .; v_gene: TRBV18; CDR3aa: CASSPPGTEETQYF
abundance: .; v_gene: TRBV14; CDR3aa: CASSNPGTGNSEQYF
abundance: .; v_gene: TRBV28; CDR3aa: CASSDTTSGFDTQYF
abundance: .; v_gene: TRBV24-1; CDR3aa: CATSSSAGELFF
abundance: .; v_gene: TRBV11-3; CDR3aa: CASSSGTRDTQYF
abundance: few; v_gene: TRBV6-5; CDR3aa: CASRKPGLHTGELFF
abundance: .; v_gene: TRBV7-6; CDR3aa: CASSGAGGKDNEQFF
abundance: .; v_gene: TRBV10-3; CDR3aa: CAISDSHTGGAGANVLTF
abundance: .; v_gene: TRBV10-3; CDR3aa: CAISDPGKSEKLFF
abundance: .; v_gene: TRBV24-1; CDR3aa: CATSEFGTGTGRGEQFF
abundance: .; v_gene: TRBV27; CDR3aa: CASSPQSGRLDEQYF